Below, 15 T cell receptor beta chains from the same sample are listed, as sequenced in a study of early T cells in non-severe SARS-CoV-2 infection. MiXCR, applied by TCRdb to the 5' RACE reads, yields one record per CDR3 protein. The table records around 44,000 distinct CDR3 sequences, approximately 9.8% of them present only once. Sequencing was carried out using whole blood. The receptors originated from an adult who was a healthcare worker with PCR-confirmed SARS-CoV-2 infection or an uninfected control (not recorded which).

DNA for the CDR3: TGTGCCAGCAGCCCCGAAGGATACGAGCAGTACTTC. It specifies CASSPEGYEQYF. The chain employs TRBV7-9 and TRBJ2-7; D is uncertain. The germline gives CDR1 SEHNR, CDR2 FQNEAQ (reference sequence). With 5 bases removed from V and 4 bases from J, the gap between germline ends came to 9 bases. The CDR3 consists of 12 residues.

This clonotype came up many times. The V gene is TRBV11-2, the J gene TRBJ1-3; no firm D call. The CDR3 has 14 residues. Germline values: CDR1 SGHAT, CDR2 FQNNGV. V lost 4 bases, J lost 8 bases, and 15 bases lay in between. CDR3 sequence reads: CASSSRAMTDTIYF. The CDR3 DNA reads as TGTGCCAGCAGCTCGCGGGCAATGACTGACACCATATATTTT.

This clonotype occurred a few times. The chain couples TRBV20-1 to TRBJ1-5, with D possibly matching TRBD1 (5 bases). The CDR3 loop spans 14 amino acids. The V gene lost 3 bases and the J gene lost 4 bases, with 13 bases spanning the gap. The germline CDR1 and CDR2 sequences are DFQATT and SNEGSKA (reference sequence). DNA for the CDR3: TGCAGTGCTAGGATGGGGACGGCGAATCAGCCCCAGCATTTT. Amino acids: CSARMGTANQPQHF.

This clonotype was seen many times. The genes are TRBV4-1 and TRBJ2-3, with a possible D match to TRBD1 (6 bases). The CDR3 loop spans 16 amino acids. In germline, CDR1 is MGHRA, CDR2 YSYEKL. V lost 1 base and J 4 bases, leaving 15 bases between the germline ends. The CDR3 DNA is TGCGCCAGCAGCCAAGGTCCACAGGGTGAGGCAGATACGCAGTATTTT. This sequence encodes CASSQGPQGEADTQYF.

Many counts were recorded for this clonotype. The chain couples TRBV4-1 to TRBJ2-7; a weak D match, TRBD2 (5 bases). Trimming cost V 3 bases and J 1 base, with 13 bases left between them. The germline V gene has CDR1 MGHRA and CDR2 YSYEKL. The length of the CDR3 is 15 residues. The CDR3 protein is CASSQAMVASYEQYF. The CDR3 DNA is TGCGCCAGCAGCCAGGCCATGGTAGCGTCCTACGAGCAGTACTTC.

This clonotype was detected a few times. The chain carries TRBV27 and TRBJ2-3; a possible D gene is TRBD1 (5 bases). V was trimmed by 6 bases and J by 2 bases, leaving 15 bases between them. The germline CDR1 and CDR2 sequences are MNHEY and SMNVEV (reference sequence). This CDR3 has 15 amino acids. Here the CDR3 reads CASRGQGQPTDTQYF. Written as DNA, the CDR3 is TGTGCCAGCAGGGGGCAGGGCCAACCCACAGATACGCAGTATTTT.

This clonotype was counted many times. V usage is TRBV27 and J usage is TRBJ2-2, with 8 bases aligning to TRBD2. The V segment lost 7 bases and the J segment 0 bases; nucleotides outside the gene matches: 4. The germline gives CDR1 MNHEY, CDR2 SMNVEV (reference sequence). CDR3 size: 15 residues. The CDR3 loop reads CASTPGGANTGELFF. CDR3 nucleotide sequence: TGTGCCAGCACCCCGGGAGGGGCGAACACCGGGGAGCTGTTTTTT.

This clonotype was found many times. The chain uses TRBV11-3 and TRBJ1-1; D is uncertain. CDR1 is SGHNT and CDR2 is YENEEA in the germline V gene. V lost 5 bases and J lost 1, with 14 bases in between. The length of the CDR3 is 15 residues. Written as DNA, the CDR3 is TGTGCCAGCAGCGCTCACCCCGCGGGGAACACTGAAGCTTTCTTT. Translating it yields CASSAHPAGNTEAFF.

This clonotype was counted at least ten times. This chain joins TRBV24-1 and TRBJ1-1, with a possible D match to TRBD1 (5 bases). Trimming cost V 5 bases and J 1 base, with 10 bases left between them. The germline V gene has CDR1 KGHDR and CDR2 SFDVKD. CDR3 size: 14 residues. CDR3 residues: CATSGTGGNTEAFF. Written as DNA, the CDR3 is TGTGCCACCAGTGGGACCGGGGGGAACACTGAAGCTTTCTTT.

The CDR3 loop reads CASSYSMEGGLFF. In nucleotides, the CDR3 is TGTGCCAGCAGTTACTCGATGGAGGGTGGGTTGTTTTTT. V and J are TRBV6-6 and TRBJ1-4; no reliable D call. Germline V CDR1 and CDR2: MNHNY, SVGAGI (reference sequence). This CDR3 is built from 13 residues. The V and J ends lost 0 bases and 15 bases respectively, with 14 bases between them.

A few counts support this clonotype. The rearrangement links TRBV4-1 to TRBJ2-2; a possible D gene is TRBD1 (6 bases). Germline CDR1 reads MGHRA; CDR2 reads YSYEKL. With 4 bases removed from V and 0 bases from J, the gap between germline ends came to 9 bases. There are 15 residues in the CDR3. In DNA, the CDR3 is TGCGCCAGCAGCCCTGGACAGACGAACACCGGGGAGCTGTTTTTT. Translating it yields CASSPGQTNTGELFF.

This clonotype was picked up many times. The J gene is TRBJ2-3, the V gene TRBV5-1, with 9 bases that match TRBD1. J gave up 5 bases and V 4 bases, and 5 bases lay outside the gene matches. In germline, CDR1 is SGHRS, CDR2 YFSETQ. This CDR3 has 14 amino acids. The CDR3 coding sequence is TGCGCCAGCAGCCAGGGACAGGGACGAGATACGCAGTATTTT. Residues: CASSQGQGRDTQYF.

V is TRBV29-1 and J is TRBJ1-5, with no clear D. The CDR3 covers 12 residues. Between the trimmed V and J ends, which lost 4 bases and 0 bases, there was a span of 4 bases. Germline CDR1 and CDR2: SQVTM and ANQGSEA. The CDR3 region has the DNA TGCAGCGTTGGCGGTAGCAATCAGCCCCAGCATTTT. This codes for CSVGGSNQPQHF.

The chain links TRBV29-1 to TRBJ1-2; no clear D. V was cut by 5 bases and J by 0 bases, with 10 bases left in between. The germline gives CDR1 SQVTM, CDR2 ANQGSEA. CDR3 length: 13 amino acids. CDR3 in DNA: TGCAGCGTTCAGGAGGGCCCTAACTATGGCTACACCTTC. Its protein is CSVQEGPNYGYTF.

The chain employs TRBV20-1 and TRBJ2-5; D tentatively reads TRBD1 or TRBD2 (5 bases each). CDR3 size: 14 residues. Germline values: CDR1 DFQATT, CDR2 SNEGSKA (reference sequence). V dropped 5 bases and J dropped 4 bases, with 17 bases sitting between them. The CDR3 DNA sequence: TGCAGTGCTTATACCCCGGGACGTGGAGAGACCCAGTACTTC. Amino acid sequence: CSAYTPGRGETQYF.